These 12 T cell receptor beta chains were all obtained from the same sample, sequenced in a study of blood T cell repertoires in COVID-19. Repertoires were generated with immunoSEQ multiplex PCR, while TCRdb's copy carries only in-frame clones and drops some. The sample lists 200,000 to 300,000 clones; 80% to 90% were seen once. Sequenced material: peripheral blood. These receptor sequences come from a man younger than 45 with active or convalescent COVID-19.

This chain uses TRBV18 with TRBJ1-3, with D possibly matching TRBD1 (6 bases). The CDR3 is 15 residues long. V lost 3 bases to trimming and J lost 0 bases, with 9 bases between them. The germline V gene has CDR1 KGHSH and CDR2 LQKENI. CDR3 residues: CASSPGANSGNTIYF. As DNA, the CDR3 is TGTGCCAGCTCACCGGGGGCCAACTCTGGAAACACCATATATTTT.

The chain links TRBV15 to TRBJ1-2, with TRBD1 as a possible D gene (5 bases). The CDR3 runs to 15 residues. V lost 0 bases and J 4 bases, leaving 12 bases between the germline ends. Germline CDR1 is LNHNV and CDR2 is YYDKDF (reference sequence). The CDR3 is CATSRDSGSPYGYTF. Here the CDR3 DNA reads TGTGCCACCAGCAGAGATTCAGGGTCACCCTATGGCTACACCTTC.

The chain joins TRBV6-5 to TRBJ1-5; no firm D call. V lost 6 bases to trimming and J lost 6 bases, with 12 bases between them. This CDR3 comprises 13 residues. CDR1 and CDR2 from the germline V gene are MNHEY and SVGAGI. The CDR3, as DNA: TGTGCCAGCAGCGGACTTTTGGGTCAGCCCCAGCATTTT. The encoded protein is CASSGLLGQPQHF.

V is TRBV6-2 or TRBV6-3 and J is TRBJ1-1, with 9 bases that match TRBD1. CDR1 and CDR2 from the germline V gene are MNHEY and SVGEGT. This CDR3 is 15 amino acids long. With V trimmed by 6 bases and J by 0 bases, 5 bases remained unmatched. CDR3 sequence reads: CASSSRDRVNTEAFF. As DNA, the CDR3 is TGTGCCAGCAGCTCCCGGGACAGGGTGAACACTGAAGCTTTCTTT.

The V and J genes are TRBV2 and TRBJ1-2; D ambiguous. The CDR3 contains 16 residues. The V gene's germline CDR1 is SNHLY and CDR2 FYNNEI. Trimming removed 3 bases from V and 6 bases from J, with 20 bases in between. The CDR3 loop reads CASSEQPGEIANGYTF. The CDR3 DNA reads as TGTGCCAGCAGTGAGCAGCCAGGCGAAATTGCGAATGGCTACACCTTC.

This chain connects TRBV19 to TRBJ2-1, with D possibly matching TRBD1 (5 bases). V was trimmed by 6 bases and J by 9 bases, leaving 24 bases between them. CDR3 length: 16 residues. The V gene's germline CDR1 is LNHDA and CDR2 SQIVND (reference sequence). This chain's CDR3 is CASSLDAARVLSEQFF. Here the CDR3 DNA reads TGTGCCAGTAGCTTGGACGCCGCCAGGGTCCTGAGTGAGCAGTTCTTC. The full variable domain, its missing parts supplied by reference TRBV19 and TRBJ2-1, is DGGITQSPKYLFRKEGQNVTLSCEQNLNHDAMYWYRQDPGQGLRLIYYSQIVNDFQKGDIAEGYSVSREKKESFPLTVTSAQKNPTAFYLCASSLDAARVLSEQFFGPGTRLTVL.

The chain employs TRBV5-4 and TRBJ1-1; D is uncertain. This CDR3 has 16 residues. Trimming stripped 1 base from V and 1 base from J, with 14 bases between. Germline-derived CDR1 and CDR2 are SGHNT and YYREEE (reference sequence). CDR3 loop: CASSLSAGYRNTEAFF. The CDR3 region has the DNA TGTGCCAGCAGCTTGAGCGCGGGGTACAGGAACACTGAAGCTTTCTTT.

This chain links TRBV27 with TRBJ2-3; tentatively, D is TRBD2 (6 bases). Germline-derived CDR1 and CDR2 are MNHEY and SMNVEV (reference sequence). The CDR3 is made up of 15 amino acids. With 6 bases removed from V and 6 bases from J, the gap between germline ends came to 19 bases. CDR3 coding DNA: TGTGCCAGCAGCGAGAGACTAGGAAGATATGATACGCAGTATTTT. Encoded protein: CASSERLGRYDTQYF.

V and J are TRBV20-1 and TRBJ2-7, with 8 nucleotides matching TRBD1. Germline V gives CDR1 DFQATT, CDR2 SNEGSKA (reference sequence). V lost 3 bases to trimming and J lost 4 bases; unmatched junction nucleotides: 17. The length of the CDR3 is 17 residues. CDR3 in DNA: TGCAGTGCTAGTGGTACATTAAGACAGGGGTCTCCATACGAGCAGTACTTC. Residues: CSASGTLRQGSPYEQYF.

CDR3 coding DNA: TGTGCCAGCAGTCTGGGGGGGCCCCCCACCGGGGAGCTGTTTTTT. This encodes CASSLGGPPTGELFF. This chain connects TRBV27 to TRBJ2-2; tentative D call: TRBD2 (7 bases). V dropped 5 bases and J dropped 4 bases, with 14 bases sitting between them. CDR1 is MNHEY and CDR2 is SMNVEV in the germline V gene (reference sequence). CDR3 length: 15 amino acids.

CDR3 in DNA: TGTGCCAGCAGTAGGACTAGCCCCGGGGAGCTGTTTTTT. Translating it yields CASSRTSPGELFF. The chain combines TRBV12-3 or TRBV12-4 with TRBJ2-2; TRBD2 matches at 8 bases. This CDR3 contains 13 residues. The junction had 2 bases not matched to a gene; V was cut back by 5 bases and J by 6 bases.

The chain recombines TRBV7-6 with TRBJ2-1; perhaps TRBD2 as D (5 bases). The germline V gene encodes CDR1 SGHVS and CDR2 FNYEAQ. V shed 3 bases and J shed 9 bases, with 18 bases lying between them. CDR3 length: 15 residues. CDR3 in amino acids: CASSLGLAEGREQFF. CDR3 nucleotide sequence: TGTGCCAGCAGCTTGGGGTTAGCTGAGGGCCGTGAGCAGTTCTTC.